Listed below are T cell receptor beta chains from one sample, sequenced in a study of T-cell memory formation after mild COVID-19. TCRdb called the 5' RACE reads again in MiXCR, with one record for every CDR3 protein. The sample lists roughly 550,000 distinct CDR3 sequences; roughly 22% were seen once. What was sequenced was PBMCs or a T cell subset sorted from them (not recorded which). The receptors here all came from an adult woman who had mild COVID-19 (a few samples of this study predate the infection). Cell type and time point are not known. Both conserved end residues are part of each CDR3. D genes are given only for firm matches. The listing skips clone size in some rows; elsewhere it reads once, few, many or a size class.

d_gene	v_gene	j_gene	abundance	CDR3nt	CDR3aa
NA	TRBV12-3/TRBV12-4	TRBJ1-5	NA	TGTGCCAGCAGTATGCGGGGGAGGGATCAGCCCCAGCATTTT	CASSMRGRDQPQHF
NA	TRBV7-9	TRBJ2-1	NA	TGTGCCAGGTCCCCAGACCGACTCAACAATGAGCAGTTCTTC	CARSPDRLNNEQFF
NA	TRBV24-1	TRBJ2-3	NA	TGTGCCACCAGTGATTTTCACAGATCTAGCACAGATACGCAGTATTTT	CATSDFHRSSTDTQYF
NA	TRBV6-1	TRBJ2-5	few	TGTGCCAGCAGGGAACCCCGGGGGCCTCAAGAGACCCAGTACTTC	CASREPRGPQETQYF
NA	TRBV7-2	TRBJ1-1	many	TGTGCCAGCAGCAGGACACTGAACACTGAAGCTTTCTTT	CASSRTLNTEAFF
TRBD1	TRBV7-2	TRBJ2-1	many	TGTGCCAGCAGCTCGGACAGGGGGCCCTACAATGAGCAGTTCTTC	CASSSDRGPYNEQFF
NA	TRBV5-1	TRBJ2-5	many	TGCGCCAGCACGAGCGGAGGGGAGACCCAGTACTTC	CASTSGGETQYF
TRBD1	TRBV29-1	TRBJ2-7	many	TGCAGCGTTGGAGACATTATACCGGGACAGATTTCCTACGAGCAGTACTTC	CSVGDIIPGQISYEQYF
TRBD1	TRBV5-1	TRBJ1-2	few	TGCGCCAGCAGCTTGGGGGGGACAGTTAACTATGGCTACACCTTC	CASSLGGTVNYGYTF
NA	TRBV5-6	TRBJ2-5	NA	TGTGCCAGCAGTGGATGGGGGACGGGTCGAGAGACCCAGTACTTC	CASSGWGTGRETQYF
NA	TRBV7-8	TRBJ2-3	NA	TGTGCCAGCAGCTTAAGGGAACGGGGAGATACGCAGTATTTT	CASSLRERGDTQYF
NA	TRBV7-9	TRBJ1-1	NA	TGTGCCAGCAGCTTAGGGGGAATCGGCACTGAAGCTTTCTTT	CASSLGGIGTEAFF
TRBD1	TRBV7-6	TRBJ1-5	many	TGTGCCAGCAGCCCGCACGACAGGGGGCTTGGGCAGCCCCAGCATTTT	CASSPHDRGLGQPQHF
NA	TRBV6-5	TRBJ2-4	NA	TGTGCCAGCAGTTACGGGTCTAAAAACATTCAGTACTTC	CASSYGSKNIQYF
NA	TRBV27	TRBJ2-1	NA	TGTGCCAGCAGTTTCCAGGCGAATGAGCAGTTCTTC	CASSFQANEQFF
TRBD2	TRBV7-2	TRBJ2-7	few	TGTGCCAGCAGCTTGGGACTAGCGGGAGGGATCTCCTACGAGCAGTACTTC	CASSLGLAGGISYEQYF
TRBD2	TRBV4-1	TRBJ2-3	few	TGCGCCAGCAGCCAACGTGGACTAGCGTACCCTACAGATACGCAGTATTTT	CASSQRGLAYPTDTQYF
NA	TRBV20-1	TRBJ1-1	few	TGCAGTGCTAGAGAGGGCAGCGCGAACACTGAAGCTTTCTTT	CSAREGSANTEAFF
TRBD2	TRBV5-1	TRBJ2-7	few	TGCGCCAGCAGCCCCGGTTCTAGCGGGGGCTACGAGCAGTACTTC	CASSPGSSGGYEQYF
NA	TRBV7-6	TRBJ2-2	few	TGTGCCATCCGGGGTGGAGGAGGCACCGGGGAGCTGTTTTTT	CAIRGGGGTGELFF
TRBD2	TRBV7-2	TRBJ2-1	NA	TGTGCCAGCAGCTTAGCTAGCGGGCGAAACAATGAGCAGTTCTTC	CASSLASGRNNEQFF
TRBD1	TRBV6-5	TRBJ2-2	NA	TGTGCCAGCAGTCCAACGGGACAGGGGGCCACCGGGGAGCTGTTTTTT	CASSPTGQGATGELFF
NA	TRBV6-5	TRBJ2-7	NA	TGTGCCAGCAGTTACTCCCCCAGTGTCGGCCACGAGCAGTACTTC	CASSYSPSVGHEQYF
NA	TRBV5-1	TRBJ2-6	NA	TGCGCCAGCATGGGCCCTGGGGCCAACGTCCTGACTTTC	CASMGPGANVLTF
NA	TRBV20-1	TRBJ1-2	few	TGCAGTGCTAGTGCGGGCAGGGCCTATGGCTACACCTTC	CSASAGRAYGYTF
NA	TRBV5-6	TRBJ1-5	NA	TGTGCCAGCAGCTTGGGCAATAGACAGGCGAGCAATCAGCCCCAGCATTTT	CASSLGNRQASNQPQHF
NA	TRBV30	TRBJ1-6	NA	TGTGCCTGGAACAACGGAGAGAATTCACCCCTCCACTTT	CAWNNGENSPLHF
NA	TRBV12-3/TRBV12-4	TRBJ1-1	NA	TGTGCCAGTTTACTAACAAGACAAGCTTTCTTT	CASLLTRQAFF
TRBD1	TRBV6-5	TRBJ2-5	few	TGTGCCAGCAGTTTTCCGGGACAGGGGGCGAGGGAGACCCAGTACTTC	CASSFPGQGARETQYF
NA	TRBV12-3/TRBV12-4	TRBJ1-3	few	TGTGCCAACACTCTAGGAATCTCTGGAAACACCATATATTTT	CANTLGISGNTIYF
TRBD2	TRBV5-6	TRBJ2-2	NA	TGTGCCAGCAGCTTTCGGGGGGTCCTCGACGGGGAGCTGTTTTTT	CASSFRGVLDGELFF
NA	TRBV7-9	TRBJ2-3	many	TGTGCCAGCAGCTTAAGCGGCGGGGCGAACACAGATACGCAGTATTTT	CASSLSGGANTDTQYF
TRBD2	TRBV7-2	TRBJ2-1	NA	TGTGCCAGCAGCTTATTGGCGACTAGCGGGAGTCAGGATGAGCAGTTCTTC	CASSLLATSGSQDEQFF
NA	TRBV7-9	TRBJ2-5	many	TGTGCCAGCAGACAAAGCAGGGGTAATGGAGAGACCCAGTACTTC	CASRQSRGNGETQYF
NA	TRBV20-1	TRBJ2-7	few	TGCAGTGCTAGAGAAGGACGGGAGCAGTACTTC	CSAREGREQYF
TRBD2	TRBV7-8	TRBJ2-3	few	TGTGCCAGCAGCTTAGGGTCCCTAGCGGGCGCAGATACGCAGTATTTT	CASSLGSLAGADTQYF
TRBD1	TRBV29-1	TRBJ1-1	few	TGCAGCGCGGGACAGGGGAGCAGTGAAGCTTTCTTT	CSAGQGSSEAFF
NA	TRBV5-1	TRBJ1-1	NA	TGCGCCAGCAGCTTGGAAGAAATGAACACTGAAGCTTTCTTT	CASSLEEMNTEAFF
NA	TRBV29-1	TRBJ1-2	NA	TGCAGCGTTGTGGGAGTCAACTATGGCTACACCTTC	CSVVGVNYGYTF
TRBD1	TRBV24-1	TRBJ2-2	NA	TGTGCCACCAGTGACTACGACAGGGCGTTAACCGGGGAGCTGTTTTTT	CATSDYDRALTGELFF
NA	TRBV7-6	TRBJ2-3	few	TGTGCCAGCACCCGCGTCCAGCAAGATACGCAGTATTTT	CASTRVQQDTQYF
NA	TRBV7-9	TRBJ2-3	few	TGTGCCAGCAGCTTAGTTATGGAGGCTGGCACAGATACGCAGTATTTT	CASSLVMEAGTDTQYF